Below, 3 T cell receptor beta chains from the same sample are listed, as sequenced in a study of T-cell reconstitution after alpha-beta-depleted transplantation in children. It was with unique molecular identifiers that the TCRbeta library was prepared. TCRdb reanalysed the PCR reads using MiXCR and keeps one entry per CDR3 protein. The table shows approximately 400,000 distinct CDR3 sequences, with around 15% occurring only once. The source material was PBMCs, mostly from graft donor cells, sampled 360 days after TCRalphabeta/CD19-depleted stem cell transplant. These receptors came from a boy younger than two who had a stem cell transplant for Wiskott-Aldrich syndrome, so the T cells may come from the graft donor.

The chain employs TRBV7-2 and TRBJ2-1; 10 nucleotides line up with TRBD2. This CDR3 comprises 15 residues. Per germline, CDR1 SGHTA and CDR2 FQGNSA. V trimming: 5 bases; J trimming: 6 bases; junction bases outside the gene matches: 7. CDR3 sequence reads: CASSRQRGGTNEQFF. The CDR3 nucleotides read TGTGCCAGCAGCCGCCAGCGGGGGGGTACCAATGAGCAGTTCTTC.

This sequence joins TRBV28 and TRBJ1-5, with 8 bases aligning to TRBD1. Trimming removed 6 bases from V and 7 bases from J; junction bases left unmatched: 5. CDR1 MDHEN and CDR2 SYDVKM come from the germline V gene. The CDR3 length is 13 residues. In DNA form, the CDR3 reads TGTGCCAGCAGGCCGGACAGGGTCCAGCCCCAGCATTTT. This sequence encodes CASRPDRVQPQHF.

V gene TRBV20-1 combines with J gene TRBJ2-5; 8 bases align to TRBD2. Germline trimming cut 0 bases from V and 4 bases from J; bases unmatched to any gene: 4. Germline V CDR1 and CDR2: DFQATT, SNEGSKA (reference sequence). The CDR3 covers 14 residues. CDR3 DNA sequence: TGCAGTGCTAGAGATGGGCTAGCGGGAGAGACCCAGTACTTC. It is translated as CSARDGLAGETQYF.